This T cell receptor (beta chain) was observed in a study of Graves' ophthalmopathy and Graves' hyperthyroidism. Study in general: Sampling took place at initial diagnosis, with peripheral blood obtained before any treatment. Findings and limits, study-wide: Separation of ophthalmopathy from stable hyperthyroidism was achieved by a 13-signature model, at roughly 90% sensitivity and under 83% specificity. Blood was where most expanded thyroid clonotypes above 0.001 frequency also turned up.

As regards this clonotype: Its antigen is not identified. It may be a read error: a sequence one base away is much more abundant.

Trimming took off 6 bases at V and 14 bases at J, with 14 bases between the two ends. The germline gives CDR1 MDHEN, CDR2 SYDVKM. The CDR3 is made up of 12 amino acids. For repertoire sequencing, the TCR beta CDR3 regions were amplified from RNA transcripts. HTBI primers served in a first-round RT-PCR, which a second-round multiplex PCR followed. TCRdb re-analysed the multiplex PCR reads in MiXCR, keeping a single row per CDR3 protein. Found here are more than 550,000 distinct CDR3 sequences, about 38% of them singletons; the top ten hold around 3%. Disease in donors with ophthalmopathy had moderate-to-severe activity, CAS ≥3, NOSPECS ≥4 and under 3 months' duration.

The clonotype comes from an adult man with Graves' ophthalmopathy. The genes are TRBV28 and TRBJ1-6; D gene unclear. Sequencing input: peripheral blood. CDR3 DNA: TGTGCCAGCAGGCCAGGCGGGGAGGCCCTCCACTTT. This encodes CASRPGGEALHF.